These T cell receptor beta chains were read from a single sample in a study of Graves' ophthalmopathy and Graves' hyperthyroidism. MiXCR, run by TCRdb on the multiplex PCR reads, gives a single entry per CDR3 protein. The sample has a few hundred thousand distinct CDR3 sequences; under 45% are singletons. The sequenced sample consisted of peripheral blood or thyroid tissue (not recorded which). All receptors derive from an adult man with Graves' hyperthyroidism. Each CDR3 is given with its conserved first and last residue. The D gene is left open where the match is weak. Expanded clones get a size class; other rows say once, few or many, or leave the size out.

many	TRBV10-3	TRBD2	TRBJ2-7	CASRPLATYEQYF	TGTGCCAGCAGGCCACTAGCGACCTACGAGCAGTACTTC
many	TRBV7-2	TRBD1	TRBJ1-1	CASSLAGQGRTEAFF	TGTGCCAGCAGCTTAGCAGGACAGGGGAGAACTGAAGCTTTCTTT
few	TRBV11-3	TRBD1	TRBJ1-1	CASSLGQGNWNTEAFF	TGTGCCAGCAGCTTAGGACAGGGTAATTGGAACACTGAAGCTTTCTTT
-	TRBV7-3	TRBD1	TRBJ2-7	CASSLTGQGVYEQYF	TGTGCCAGCAGCTTAACGGGACAGGGGGTCTACGAGCAGTACTTC
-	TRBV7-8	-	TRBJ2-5	CASSLGHGETQYF	TGTGCCAGCAGCTTAGGCCACGGGGAGACCCAGTACTTC
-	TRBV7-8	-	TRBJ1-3	CASSLGAGTARNTIYF	TGTGCCAGCAGCTTAGGGGCCGGGACCGCGAGAAACACCATATATTTT
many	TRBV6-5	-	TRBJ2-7	CASSQRTTLSYEQYF	TGTGCCAGCAGTCAGAGGACAACACTCTCCTACGAGCAGTACTTC
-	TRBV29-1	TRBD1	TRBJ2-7	CSVESGQAYEQYF	TGCAGCGTTGAATCGGGACAGGCCTACGAGCAGTACTTC
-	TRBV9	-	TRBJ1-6	CASSRDSMGSPLHF	TGTGCCAGCAGCAGGGACTCGATGGGATCACCCCTCCACTTT
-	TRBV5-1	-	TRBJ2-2	CASSLMLVGGSNTGELFF	TGCGCCAGCAGCTTGATGTTGGTTGGGGGCTCGAACACCGGGGAGCTGTTTTTT
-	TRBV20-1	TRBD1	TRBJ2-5	CSARKMTGGFETQYF	TGCAGTGCTAGGAAGATGACAGGGGGCTTTGAGACCCAGTACTTC
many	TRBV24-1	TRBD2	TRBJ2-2	CATSSAGVIGELFF	TGTGCCACCAGCTCCGCGGGAGTTATCGGGGAGCTGTTTTTT
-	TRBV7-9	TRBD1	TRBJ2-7	CASSLTGDSYEQYF	TGTGCCAGCAGCTTAACAGGGGATTCCTACGAGCAGTACTTC
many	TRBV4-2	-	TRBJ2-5	CASSQGGPQETQYF	TGTGCCAGCAGCCAAGGGGGTCCACAAGAGACCCAGTACTTC
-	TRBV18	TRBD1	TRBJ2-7	CASSPAQGDEQYF	TGTGCCAGCTCACCGGCCCAGGGGGACGAGCAGTACTTC
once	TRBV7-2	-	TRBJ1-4	CASSQAGRVNEKLFF	TGTGCCAGCAGCCAAGCGGGCAGGGTAAACGAAAAACTGTTTTTT
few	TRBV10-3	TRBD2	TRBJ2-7	CASSYVGGSGNYEQYF	TGTGCCAGCAGTTACGTCGGGGGGAGCGGGAACTACGAGCAGTACTTC
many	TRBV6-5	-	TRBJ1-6	CASGSRANSPLHF	TGTGCCAGCGGTTCTAGGGCTAATTCACCCCTCCACTTT
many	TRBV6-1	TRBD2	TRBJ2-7	CASILAGGSYEQYF	TGTGCCAGCATACTGGCGGGAGGGTCCTACGAGCAGTACTTC
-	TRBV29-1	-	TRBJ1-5	CSVEDQSDERLSNQPQHF	TGCAGCGTTGAAGATCAAAGCGACGAGCGGCTGAGCAATCAGCCCCAGCATTTT
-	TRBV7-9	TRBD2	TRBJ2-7	CASSGRSGGASGNEQYF	TGTGCCAGCAGCGGGAGGAGCGGGGGGGCCAGTGGGAATGAGCAGTACTTC
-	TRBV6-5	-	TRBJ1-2	CASSYSWDMNNYGYTF	TGTGCCAGCAGTTACTCGTGGGACATGAACAACTATGGCTACACCTTC
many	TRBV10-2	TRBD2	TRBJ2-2	CATTPRLAGVETGELFF	TGCGCCACCACACCCAGACTAGCGGGAGTCGAGACCGGGGAGCTGTTTTTT
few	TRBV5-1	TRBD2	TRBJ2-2	CASSLVPSAGGTGELFF	TGCGCCAGCAGCTTGGTCCCGTCAGCGGGAGGCACCGGGGAGCTGTTTTTT
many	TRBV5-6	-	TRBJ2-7	CASGNRAYEQYF	TGTGCCAGCGGAAACAGGGCCTACGAGCAGTACTTC
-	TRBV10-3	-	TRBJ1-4	CAISVAGTNEKLFF	TGTGCCATCAGTGTCGCCGGGACAAATGAAAAACTGTTTTTT
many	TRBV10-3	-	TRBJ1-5	CAISGDEGGQPQHF	TGTGCCATCAGTGGGGACGAGGGGGGTCAGCCCCAGCATTTT
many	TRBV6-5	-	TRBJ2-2	CASKEAGELFF	TGTGCCAGCAAAGAGGCCGGGGAGCTGTTTTTT
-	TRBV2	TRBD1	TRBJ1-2	CASSEALGQGYTF	TGTGCCAGCAGTGAAGCGCTGGGACAGGGGTACACCTTC
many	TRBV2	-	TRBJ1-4	CASSEGPQGTEKLFF	TGTGCCAGCAGTGAAGGTCCGCAGGGGACTGAAAAACTGTTTTTT
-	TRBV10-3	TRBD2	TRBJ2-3	CAISEPSGRADRAFGADTQYF	TGTGCCATCAGTGAGCCTAGCGGGAGGGCTGATCGGGCCTTTGGGGCGGATACGCAGTATTTT
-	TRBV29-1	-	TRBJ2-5	CSVKGQETQYF	TGCAGCGTCAAGGGCCAGGAGACCCAGTACTTC
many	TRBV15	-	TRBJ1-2	CATSSGPANYGYTF	TGTGCCACCAGCTCCGGACCGGCCAACTATGGCTACACCTTC
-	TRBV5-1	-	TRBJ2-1	CASSINYNEQFF	TGCGCCAGCAGCATCAACTACAATGAGCAGTTCTTC
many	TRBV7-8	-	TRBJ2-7	CASSLVRNYYEQYF	TGTGCCAGCAGCTTAGTTCGCAACTACTACGAGCAGTACTTC
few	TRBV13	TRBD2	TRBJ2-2	CASKRRGDPGELFF	TGTGCCAGCAAACGGCGGGGGGATCCCGGGGAGCTGTTTTTT
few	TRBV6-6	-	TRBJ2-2	CASSPGTLNTGELFF	TGTGCCAGCAGTCCCGGGACACTTAACACCGGGGAGCTGTTTTTT
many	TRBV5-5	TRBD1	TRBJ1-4	CASSYRDRVQSANEKLFF	TGTGCCAGCAGCTACCGGGACAGGGTACAGAGTGCGAATGAAAAACTGTTTTTT